These T cell receptor beta chains were read from a single sample in a study of blood T cell repertoires in COVID-19. Generated by immunoSEQ multiplex PCR, the TCRdb table keeps only in-frame clones and is missing some. Altogether roughly 280,000 clones are present, around nine tenths being singletons, with the ten largest covering over 5%. The sequencing input was peripheral blood. These receptors all come from a woman in her sixties with COVID-19, enrolled during active disease. The CDR3 runs from the conserved cysteine through the conserved F or W. D genes are given only for firm matches. Clone sizes are given selectively: once, few, many, or a class where the clone is expanded.

cdr3_aa: CASSPQNYEQYF
cdr3_nt: TGTGCCAGCAGTCCACAAAACTACGAGCAGTACTTC
j_call: TRBJ2-7
d_call: NA
v_call: TRBV28
clone_size: NA

cdr3_aa: CASSFLAGEGNEQFF
cdr3_nt: TGCGCCAGCAGCTTTCTAGCGGGAGAGGGCAATGAGCAGTTCTTC
j_call: TRBJ2-1
d_call: TRBD2
v_call: TRBV5-1
clone_size: once

cdr3_aa: CASSLAGPGANVLTF
cdr3_nt: TGTGCCAGCAGTTTGGCGGGCCCTGGGGCCAACGTCCTGACTTTC
j_call: TRBJ2-6
d_call: NA
v_call: TRBV7-3
clone_size: few

cdr3_aa: CAWSPVRSGNTIYF
cdr3_nt: TGTGCCTGGAGTCCGGTGAGATCTGGAAACACCATATATTTT
j_call: TRBJ1-3
d_call: NA
v_call: TRBV30
clone_size: NA

cdr3_aa: CASSRGLAGAHPQETQYF
cdr3_nt: TGTGCCAGCAGCAGGGGACTAGCGGGAGCCCACCCCCAAGAGACCCAGTACTTC
j_call: TRBJ2-5
d_call: TRBD2
v_call: TRBV5-5
clone_size: few

cdr3_aa: CASSQDRDRVAKTQYF
cdr3_nt: TGTGCCAGCTCACAAGACCGGGACAGGGTAGCCAAGACCCAGTACTTC
j_call: TRBJ2-5
d_call: TRBD1
v_call: TRBV18
clone_size: once

cdr3_aa: CASSCPGTYEQYF
cdr3_nt: TGTGCCAGCAGCTGCCCAGGAACGTACGAGCAGTACTTC
j_call: TRBJ2-7
d_call: NA
v_call: TRBV12-1
clone_size: NA

cdr3_aa: CASSGTGVSYEQYF
cdr3_nt: TGTGCCAGTTCCGGGACAGGGGTCTCCTACGAGCAGTACTTC
j_call: TRBJ2-7
d_call: TRBD1
v_call: TRBV19
clone_size: NA

cdr3_aa: CASSRLAGVIDNEQFF
cdr3_nt: TGTGCCAGCAGCCGACTAGCGGGAGTCATCGACAATGAGCAGTTCTTC
j_call: TRBJ2-1
d_call: TRBD2
v_call: TRBV3-1/TRBV3-2
clone_size: few

cdr3_aa: CSVEQGSGYTF
cdr3_nt: TGCAGCGTTGAGCAGGGTTCGGGCTACACCTTC
j_call: TRBJ1-2
d_call: NA
v_call: TRBV29-1
clone_size: NA

cdr3_aa: CASSITLRRNTEAFF
cdr3_nt: TGTGCCAGTAGTATAACACTAAGGCGGAACACTGAAGCTTTCTTT
j_call: TRBJ1-1
d_call: NA
v_call: TRBV19
clone_size: NA

cdr3_aa: CAIAGESSYEQYF
cdr3_nt: TGCGCCATCGCCGGAGAGAGCTCCTACGAGCAGTACTTC
j_call: TRBJ2-7
d_call: NA
v_call: TRBV4-1
clone_size: NA

cdr3_aa: CASSLLAGGNNEQFF
cdr3_nt: TGTGCCAGCAGTTTATTAGCGGGAGGTAACAATGAGCAGTTCTTC
j_call: TRBJ2-1
d_call: TRBD2
v_call: TRBV28
clone_size: many

cdr3_aa: CARGASGRATDTQYF
cdr3_nt: TGTGCCAGGGGGGCTAGCGGGAGGGCCACAGATACGCAGTATTTT
j_call: TRBJ2-3
d_call: TRBD2
v_call: TRBV7-3
clone_size: NA

cdr3_aa: CASSRQLYYGYTF
cdr3_nt: TGTGCCAGCAGTAGACAGCTTTACTATGGCTACACCTTC
j_call: TRBJ1-2
d_call: NA
v_call: TRBV6-5
clone_size: NA

cdr3_aa: CASSYSETTANYGYTF
cdr3_nt: TGTGCCAGCAGTTACTCCGAAACCACGGCTAACTATGGCTACACCTTC
j_call: TRBJ1-2
d_call: NA
v_call: TRBV6-6
clone_size: medium-sized

cdr3_aa: CASSEVRGTGTRSEQFF
cdr3_nt: TGTGCCAGCAGTGAAGTCCGAGGAACAGGGACCCGGAGTGAGCAGTTCTTC
j_call: TRBJ2-1
d_call: NA
v_call: TRBV6-1
clone_size: NA

cdr3_aa: CASSIPGVRLDGYTF
cdr3_nt: TGTGCCAGTAGTATACCGGGGGTACGATTAGATGGCTACACCTTC
j_call: TRBJ1-2
d_call: NA
v_call: TRBV19
clone_size: NA

cdr3_aa: CASGSDRAPYEQYF
cdr3_nt: TGTGCCAGCGGTTCCGACAGGGCTCCCTACGAGCAGTACTTC
j_call: TRBJ2-7
d_call: TRBD1
v_call: TRBV5-5
clone_size: NA

cdr3_aa: CASSLTRGTQYF
cdr3_nt: TGTGCCAGCAGCTTAACCAGGGGTACGCAGTATTTT
j_call: TRBJ2-3
d_call: NA
v_call: TRBV7-2
clone_size: NA

cdr3_aa: CASSSSGPGELFF
cdr3_nt: TGCGCCAGCAGCTCCAGCGGGCCCGGGGAGCTGTTTTTT
j_call: TRBJ2-2
d_call: NA
v_call: TRBV5-1
clone_size: NA

cdr3_aa: CASSPDRGHQPQHF
cdr3_nt: TGTGCCAGCAGCCCGGACAGGGGGCATCAGCCCCAGCATTTT
j_call: TRBJ1-5
d_call: TRBD1
v_call: TRBV7-2
clone_size: NA

cdr3_aa: CAWSSIPNYGYTF
cdr3_nt: TGTGCCTGGAGTTCTATCCCTAACTATGGCTACACCTTC
j_call: TRBJ1-2
d_call: NA
v_call: TRBV30
clone_size: NA

cdr3_aa: CASSKIHGQTNNSPLHF
cdr3_nt: TGTGCCAGTAGTAAGATCCACGGACAGACCAATAATTCACCCCTCCACTTT
j_call: TRBJ1-6
d_call: NA
v_call: TRBV19
clone_size: NA

cdr3_aa: CASKINGGLSPLHF
cdr3_nt: TGTGCCAGCAAGATCAACGGGGGGCTCTCACCCCTCCACTTT
j_call: TRBJ1-6
d_call: NA
v_call: TRBV28
clone_size: NA

cdr3_aa: CASSLGLMGQSNYGYTF
cdr3_nt: TGTGCCAGCAGCTTGGGTTTGATGGGCCAGTCTAACTATGGCTACACCTTC
j_call: TRBJ1-2
d_call: NA
v_call: TRBV11-2
clone_size: NA

cdr3_aa: CASTPRRAGGRETQYF
cdr3_nt: TGTGCCAGCACCCCGAGGAGGGCAGGGGGGCGAGAGACCCAGTACTTC
j_call: TRBJ2-5
d_call: NA
v_call: TRBV5-8
clone_size: NA

cdr3_aa: CASSSSPAGTGGLWNTGELFF
cdr3_nt: TGTGCCAGCAGCTCCTCCCCGGCGGGGACAGGGGGCTTGTGGAACACCGGGGAGCTGTTTTTT
j_call: TRBJ2-2
d_call: TRBD1
v_call: TRBV7-3
clone_size: NA

cdr3_aa: CASSSATGLGGYTF
cdr3_nt: TGTGCCAGCAGCTCGGCGACAGGGTTGGGGGGCTACACCTTC
j_call: TRBJ1-2
d_call: TRBD1
v_call: TRBV9
clone_size: NA

cdr3_aa: CASSQKETSGYEQYF
cdr3_nt: TGTGCCAGCAGCCAAAAGGAGACTAGCGGGTACGAGCAGTACTTC
j_call: TRBJ2-7
d_call: TRBD2
v_call: TRBV4-2
clone_size: NA

cdr3_aa: CSANSDTDTQYF
cdr3_nt: TGCAGCGCCAATAGCGACACAGATACGCAGTATTTT
j_call: TRBJ2-3
d_call: NA
v_call: TRBV29-1
clone_size: NA

cdr3_aa: CAWDRASYEQYF
cdr3_nt: TGTGCCTGGGACAGGGCTTCCTACGAGCAGTACTTC
j_call: TRBJ2-7
d_call: TRBD1
v_call: TRBV30
clone_size: few

cdr3_aa: CASSQDEGLPSYEQYF
cdr3_nt: TGCGCCAGCAGCCAAGATGAGGGCCTTCCCTCCTACGAGCAGTACTTC
j_call: TRBJ2-7
d_call: NA
v_call: TRBV4-3
clone_size: once

cdr3_aa: CASSPSSAGVTNQPQHF
cdr3_nt: TGTGCCAGCAGCCCCTCCTCTGCAGGGGTAACCAATCAGCCCCAGCATTTT
j_call: TRBJ1-5
d_call: NA
v_call: TRBV3-1/TRBV3-2
clone_size: NA

cdr3_aa: CASSQELLRQGNQPQHF
cdr3_nt: TGTGCCAGCAGCCAAGAACTTTTGCGACAGGGGAATCAGCCCCAGCATTTT
j_call: TRBJ1-5
d_call: TRBD1
v_call: TRBV3-1/TRBV3-2
clone_size: NA

cdr3_aa: CAWRDRIGTNEKLFF
cdr3_nt: TGTGCCTGGAGGGACAGGATCGGAACTAATGAAAAACTGTTTTTT
j_call: TRBJ1-4
d_call: TRBD1
v_call: TRBV30
clone_size: NA